This TCR beta chain derives from a study of cytotoxic CD8 clonotypes in ibrutinib-treated CLL. Study-level information: It was after a median about 12 months of treatment, range 6 to 36, that response samples were taken. Study results and caveats: Clonality was higher at ibrutinib response and returned toward baseline at progression. Among the clonotypes, public ones were uncommon and contracted or held stable on treatment.

As regards this clone: No antigen is known for it.

Looked up from germline, CDR1 is LNHDA and CDR2 is SQIVND (reference sequence). The CDR3 spans 18 residues. Trimming left V 5 bases short and J 5 bases short, with 24 bases between. Sequencing used immunoSEQ multiplex PCR; TCRdb keeps in-frame clones, though not all of them. Here the sample spans over 150,000 clones, about 72% being singletons. The source was PBMCs, collected after 24 months of ibrutinib treatment. The chain links TRBV19 to TRBJ2-2; the D gene is possibly TRBD2 (5 bases). The TCR was taken from a human donor with chronic lymphocytic leukemia. CDR3 amino acids: CASSAQEAGARGTGELFF. DNA of the CDR3: TGTGCCAGTAGTGCCCAAGAGGCAGGAGCCCGAGGGACCGGGGAGCTGTTTTTT.